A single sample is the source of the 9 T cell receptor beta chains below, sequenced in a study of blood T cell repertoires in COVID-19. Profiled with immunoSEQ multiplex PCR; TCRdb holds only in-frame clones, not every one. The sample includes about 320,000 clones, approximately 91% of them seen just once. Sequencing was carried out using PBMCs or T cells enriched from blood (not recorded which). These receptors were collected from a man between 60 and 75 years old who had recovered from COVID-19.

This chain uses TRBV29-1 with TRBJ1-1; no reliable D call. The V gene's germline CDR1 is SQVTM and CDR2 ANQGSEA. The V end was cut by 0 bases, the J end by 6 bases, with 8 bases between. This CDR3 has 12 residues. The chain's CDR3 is CSVEDEISEAFF. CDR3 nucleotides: TGCAGCGTTGAAGATGAGATTTCTGAAGCTTTCTTT. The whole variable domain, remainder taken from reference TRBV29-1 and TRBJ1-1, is SAVISQKPSRDICQRGTSLTIQCQVDSQVTMMFWYRQQPGQSLTLIATANQGSEATYESGFVIDKFPISRPNLTFSTLTVSNMSPEDSSIYLCSVEDEISEAFFGQGTRLTVV.

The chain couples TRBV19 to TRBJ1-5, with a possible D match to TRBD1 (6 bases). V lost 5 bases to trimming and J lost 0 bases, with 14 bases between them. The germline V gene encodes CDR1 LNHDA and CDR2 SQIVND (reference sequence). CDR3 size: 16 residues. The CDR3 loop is CASSRSPGHSNQPQHF. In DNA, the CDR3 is TGTGCCAGTAGTCGTTCGCCGGGACATAGCAATCAGCCCCAGCATTTT.

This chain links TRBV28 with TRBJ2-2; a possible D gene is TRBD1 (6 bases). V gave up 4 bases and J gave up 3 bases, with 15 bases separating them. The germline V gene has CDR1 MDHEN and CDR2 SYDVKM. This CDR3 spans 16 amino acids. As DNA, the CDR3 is TGTGCCAGCAGTTACCGGGACACCACATACACCGGGGAGCTGTTTTTT. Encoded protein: CASSYRDTTYTGELFF.

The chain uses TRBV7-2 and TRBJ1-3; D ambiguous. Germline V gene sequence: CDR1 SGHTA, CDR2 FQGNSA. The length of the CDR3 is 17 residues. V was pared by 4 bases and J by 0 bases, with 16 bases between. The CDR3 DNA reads TGTGCCAGCAGCTCTTGGACTGGCAAGAGCTCTGGAAACACCATATATTTT. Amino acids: CASSSWTGKSSGNTIYF.

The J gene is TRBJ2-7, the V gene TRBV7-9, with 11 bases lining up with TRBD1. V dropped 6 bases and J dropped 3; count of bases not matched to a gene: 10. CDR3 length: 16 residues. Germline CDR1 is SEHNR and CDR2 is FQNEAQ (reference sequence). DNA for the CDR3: TGTGCCAGCAGTTCCAGGACAGGGGGCCAACACTACGAGCAGTACTTC. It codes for CASSSRTGGQHYEQYF.

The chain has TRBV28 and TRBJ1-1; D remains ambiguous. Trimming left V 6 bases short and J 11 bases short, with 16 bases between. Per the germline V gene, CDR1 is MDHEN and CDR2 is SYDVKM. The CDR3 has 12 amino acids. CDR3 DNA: TGTGCCAGCAGCTTGAAAGAGGGTGAGGCTTTCTTT. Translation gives CASSLKEGEAFF.

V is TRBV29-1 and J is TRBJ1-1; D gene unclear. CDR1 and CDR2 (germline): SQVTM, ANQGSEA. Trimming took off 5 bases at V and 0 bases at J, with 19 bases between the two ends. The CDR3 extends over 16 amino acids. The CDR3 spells CSVSVSGKGVNTEAFF. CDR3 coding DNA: TGCAGCGTTTCTGTTTCGGGAAAAGGAGTGAACACTGAAGCTTTCTTT.

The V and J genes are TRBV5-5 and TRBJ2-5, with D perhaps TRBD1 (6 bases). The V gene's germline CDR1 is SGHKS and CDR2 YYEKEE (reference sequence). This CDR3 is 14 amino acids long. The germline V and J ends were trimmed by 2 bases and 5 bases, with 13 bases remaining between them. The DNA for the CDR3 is TGTGCCAGCAGCTTTAGCCAGGGGACGGAGACCCAGTACTTC. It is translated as CASSFSQGTETQYF.

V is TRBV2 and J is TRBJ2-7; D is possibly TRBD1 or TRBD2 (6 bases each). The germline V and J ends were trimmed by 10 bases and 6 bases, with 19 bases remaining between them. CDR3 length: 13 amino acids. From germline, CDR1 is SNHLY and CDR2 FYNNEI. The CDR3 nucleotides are TGTGCCACCAGGGGACTCCTCCCAAGCGAGCAGTACTTC. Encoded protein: CATRGLLPSEQYF.